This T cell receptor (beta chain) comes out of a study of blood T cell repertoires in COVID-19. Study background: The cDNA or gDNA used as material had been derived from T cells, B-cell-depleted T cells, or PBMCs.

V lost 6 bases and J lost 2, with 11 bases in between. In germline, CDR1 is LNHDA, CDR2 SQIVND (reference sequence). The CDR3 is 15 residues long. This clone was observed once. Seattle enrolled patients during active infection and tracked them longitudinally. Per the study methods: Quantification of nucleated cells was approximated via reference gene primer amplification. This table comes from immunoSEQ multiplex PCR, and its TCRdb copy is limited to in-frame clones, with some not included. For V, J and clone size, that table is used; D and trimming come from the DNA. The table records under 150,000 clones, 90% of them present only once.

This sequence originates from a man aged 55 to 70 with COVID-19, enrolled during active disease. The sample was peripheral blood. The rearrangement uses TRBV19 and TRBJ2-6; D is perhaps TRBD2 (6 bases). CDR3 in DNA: TGTGCCAGTAGCTCTGGGGGGACTGGGGCCAACGTCCTGACTTTC. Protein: CASSSGGTGANVLTF.